This T cell receptor (beta chain) originates from a study of Ad26.COV2.S vaccination and SARS-CoV-2 variants. Study-wide context: A COV1001 Ad26.COV2.S trial-arm participant provided the sample. Regarding the study as a whole: Spike-specific TCR breadth was greater after Ad26.COV2.S than placebo.

Points on this clone: Its specificity is unknown.

The assay was immunoSEQ multiplex PCR, and TCRdb's table has in-frame clones only and misses some. The sample includes 430,000 or so clones, more than 80% seen only once; the top ten take 12%. This CDR3 contains 15 residues. V lost 3 bases and J lost 4; bases outside the gene matches: 3. Looked up from germline, CDR1 is MDHEN and CDR2 is SYDVKM. The treatment: over 15 received Ad26.COV2.S at low or high dose, single or two shots; 5 received placebo; per-sample allocation not given. Repertoires come from day 63 after the first vaccine or placebo injection. The donor was a Boston adult aged 18-55 years. The study used a vaccine consisting of an Ad26 vector that expressed Wuhan-strain SARS-CoV-2 spike.

The chain uses TRBV28 and TRBJ2-2; 9 positions match TRBD1. The sequencing used peripheral blood, collected in a trial of Ad26.COV2.S vaccine versus placebo. The clonotype was recovered from a person aged 18-60 years who received the Ad26.COV2.S COVID-19 vaccine or a placebo. The CDR3 loop reads CASSFRQGGTGELFF. Written as DNA, the CDR3 is TGTGCCAGCAGTTTCAGACAGGGGGGCACCGGGGAGCTGTTTTTT. The variable domain in full, with the rest retrieved from reference TRBV28 and TRBJ2-2, is DVKVTQSSRYLVKRTGEKVFLECVQDMDHENMFWYRQDPGLGLRLIYFSYDVKMKEKGDIPEGYSVSREKKERFSLILESASTNQTSMYLCASSFRQGGTGELFFGEGSRLTVL.